This section outlines one T cell receptor (beta chain) sequence together with its context. Its binding antigen is unknown. Base qualities are missing; no much larger clone stands one base away. In the prospective study, participants were about 18 to 95 years old, resided in approximately 25 geographic areas of the United States, and were enrolled through a virtual design. Cohort assignment in the prospective study relied on participant-reported clinical history from a screening survey and a study questionnaire. Exposed participants were defined as having been in contact with someone with a PCR-confirmed or clinician-diagnosed COVID-19 case within 2 weeks of study entry. Each participant in the prospective study had whole blood, serum and a nasopharyngeal or oropharyngeal swab collected by mobile phlebotomists. Additional blood draws and questionnaires over an approximately two-month period could optionally be provided by prospective study participants. Before DNA extraction, blood samples from the prospective study were shipped at room temperature or frozen.

TCRbeta CDR3 regions were amplified from genomic DNA by means of the immunoSEQ Assay, a bias-controlled multiplex PCR. Regarding the original processing steps: The number of nucleated cells in each sample was estimated by amplification of reference gene primers within the assay. To quantify the absolute abundance of each unique TCRbeta CDR3 rearrangement, sequence reads were collapsed and filtered. Productive Simpson clonality was computed per sample as the square root of Simpson's diversity index over productive rearrangements. TCRdb provides this immuneACCESS table in a form limited to in-frame rearrangements. Some clones are lacking; in checked studies, under half of them reflect an unresolved V gene, and why the rest are absent is not known. V, J and clone size are those of that table, while D and trimming were read from the DNA. For this sample there are over 350,000 clones; 90% to 95% appear just once. The ten largest clones take up over 0.7% of the sample.

The junction carries 14 bases between V and J, which are trimmed by 4 bases and 8 bases respectively. CDR3 length: 14 amino acids, cysteine to phenylalanine. The read is trimmed to its CDR3 DNA, 42 bases read in frame from base 1. Taken from the germline V gene (reference sequence), the CDR1 and CDR2 loops are SGHAT and FQDESV. The data were taken from a study of blood T cell repertoires in COVID-19 (dated by TCRdb to the early 2020s). The study in broad terms: The collaborator samples originated in the United States, Italy and Spain and spanned the acute and convalescent phases of COVID-19. The material from the prospective study consisted of cDNA or gDNA derived from T cells, B-cell-depleted T cells, or PBMCs. The dataset comprised deeply sampled blood TCRbeta repertoires from subjects exposed to, actively infected with, or recovered from COVID-19. The repertoires were released in a freely available public database meant as a resource for research on the immune response to SARS-CoV-2. The samples were drawn from two sources: the first 160 participants of the ongoing ImmuneRACE study, and 950 to 1,500 subjects contributed by 6 global collaborators. A de-identified subject ID, COVID-19 status, age in years and sex were almost always included in the sample metadata. Where available, HLA class I and class II types were obtained from metadata supplied by the sample provider rather than from assay-based typing. The investigation overall reported the following: Clinical and demographic metadata were provided uncurated, with the amount varying by source and participant.

Rearrangement joined TRBV11-1 to TRBJ1-4; TRBD1 is a weak D gene call, 6 bases matching. Sequenced: PBMCs or T cells enriched from blood (not recorded which). The sequence derives from a woman between 40 and 50 years old who had been exposed to COVID-19. The CDR3: CASSSTGVEEKLFF. The sequenced DNA is TGTGCCAGCAGCTCGACAGGAGTGGAGGAAAAACTGTTTTTT.